This T cell receptor (beta chain) was profiled in a study of T cells after yellow fever vaccination. Findings of the study overall: Highly abundant clonotypes carried over from the bulk population could end up in FACS-sorted repertoires as contaminants. Weaker, the secondary response had a peak occurring faster, on day 5 versus 15. A large majority of primary-vaccination clones showed up again after the booster (around 95% CD4, 75% to 90% CD8).

CDR3 length: 13 amino acids. V was clipped by 1 base and J by 11 bases; unmatched bases: 7. Per germline, CDR1 SGHKS and CDR2 YYEKEE (reference sequence). This clonotype was counted between two and nine times. The 5'RACE template-switching step produced TCR cDNA and added a universal primer site and UMIs. TCRdb re-called the 5' RACE reads with MiXCR, one entry per CDR3 protein. The table has tens of thousands of distinct CDR3 sequences, roughly 14% seen once. The chain links TRBV5-5 to TRBJ2-5, with 8 bases matching TRBD2. The receptor was isolated from a man younger than 30 who received the YFV17D yellow fever vaccine. The source material was CD8+ T cells not binding an NS4B(214-222) dextramer, sorted from PBMCs, sampled roughly 20 days after the first yellow fever vaccination. CDR3 loop: CASSLMSSGEQYF. DNA for the CDR3: TGTGCCAGCAGCTTGATGAGTAGCGGGGAACAGTACTTC.